A selection of T cell receptor beta chains follows, all from one sample in a study of blood T cells in healthy people across ages. TCRdb processed the 5' RACE reads anew with MiXCR; each CDR3 protein has one entry. The repertoire holds 600,000 to 1,000,000 distinct CDR3 sequences, with roughly 60% as singletons. The specimen was blood. The receptor set was obtained from a man aged 25 to 40 in good health. Each CDR3 is given with its conserved first and last residue. D genes are given only for firm matches. The size field is filled for only some rows; it gives once, few, many or a size class.

V gene	clone size	D gene	J gene	CDR3 DNA	CDR3 protein
TRBV7-2	few	NA	TRBJ1-6	TGTGCCAGCAGCTTAGCGCAGACGGGGGCAGGTTCACCCCTCCACTTT	CASSLAQTGAGSPLHF
TRBV20-1	NA	NA	TRBJ2-7	TGCAGTGCTAGGGCCCCCATAGGTGGAACCTACGAGCAGTACTTC	CSARAPIGGTYEQYF
TRBV7-2	NA	NA	TRBJ2-1	TGTGCCAGCAGCTTAGACTTCCTTAATGAGCAGTTCTTC	CASSLDFLNEQFF
TRBV29-1	NA	TRBD1	TRBJ2-5	TGCAGCGTCTACAGGGGACAAGAGACCCAGTACTTC	CSVYRGQETQYF
TRBV20-1	NA	NA	TRBJ1-2	TGCAGTGCTAGAGTGTTGAGCTATGGCTACACCTTC	CSARVLSYGYTF
TRBV18	few	NA	TRBJ2-5	TGTGCCAGCTCAACCGACGACAGGTTCACGACCCAGTACTTC	CASSTDDRFTTQYF
TRBV20-1	few	NA	TRBJ2-7	TGCAGTGCTAGAGATCTAGGGAGCTCCTACGAGCAGTACTTC	CSARDLGSSYEQYF
TRBV7-2	NA	NA	TRBJ2-3	TGTGCCAGCAACCCAAGGGACGGGTCCGGGGATACGCAGTATTTT	CASNPRDGSGDTQYF
TRBV24-1	once	NA	TRBJ2-7	TGTGCCACCAGTGATTTGCCGCACGAGCAGTACTTC	CATSDLPHEQYF
TRBV2	NA	NA	TRBJ2-3	TGTGCCAGCAGCGGGTTGGGGCCCACAGATACGCAGTATTTT	CASSGLGPTDTQYF
TRBV20-1	NA	TRBD2	TRBJ2-3	TGCAGTGCTAGAGAGGGGACTAGGTGGGGTAGCGATACGCAGTATTTT	CSAREGTRWGSDTQYF
TRBV6-6	NA	TRBD2	TRBJ2-1	TGTGCCAGCAGTACAAAGCGGGAGTTAAGGTACAATGAGCAGTTCTTC	CASSTKRELRYNEQFF
TRBV29-1	NA	NA	TRBJ2-5	TGCAGCGTTCCTAGGGGGAGTCGGCAAGAGACCCAGTACTTC	CSVPRGSRQETQYF
TRBV3-1	NA	TRBD1	TRBJ2-7	TGTGCCAGCAGCCAAACACAGGGGGACTACGAGCAGTACTTC	CASSQTQGDYEQYF
TRBV3-1	NA	TRBD2	TRBJ2-1	TGTGCCAGCAGAACTAGCGGGGGAGTGAATGAGCAGTTCTTC	CASRTSGGVNEQFF
TRBV5-6	NA	NA	TRBJ1-5	TGTGCCAGCAGCTTGGGGACCCGGGTTCAGCCCCAGCATTTT	CASSLGTRVQPQHF
TRBV20-1	NA	TRBD1	TRBJ2-7	TGCAGTGCTCGCATGGATGACAGGGGGTTCTACGAGCAGTACTTC	CSARMDDRGFYEQYF
TRBV20-1	NA	NA	TRBJ2-7	TGCAGTGCTCGCTATTCGCAGGGAGCAGACCACGAGCAGTACTTC	CSARYSQGADHEQYF
TRBV5-1	NA	TRBD1	TRBJ2-5	TGCGCCAGCAGCTTCGGACAGGGGGCGGCAGAGACCCAGTACTTC	CASSFGQGAAETQYF
TRBV4-3	NA	TRBD1	TRBJ2-1	TGCGCCAGCAGCCAGGGACAGCGCTCTGATAATGAGCAGTTCTTC	CASSQGQRSDNEQFF
TRBV12-3/TRBV12-4	NA	TRBD1	TRBJ2-2	TGTGCCAGCAGCCAGGGGGTCAACACCGGGGAGCTGTTTTTT	CASSQGVNTGELFF
TRBV5-1	NA	TRBD2	TRBJ2-5	TGCGCCAGCAGCGGCTCGGGGGGGCTTCGAGAGACCCAGTACTTC	CASSGSGGLRETQYF
TRBV7-2	NA	NA	TRBJ1-6	TGTGCCAGCAGCCCACAGGGATCGCCACCCCTCCACTTT	CASSPQGSPPLHF
TRBV2	few	TRBD1	TRBJ1-5	TGTGCCAGCAGCGAGACAGGGGGAAGCAATCAGCCCCAGCATTTT	CASSETGGSNQPQHF
TRBV14	NA	NA	TRBJ2-3	TGTGCCAGCAGCCAAGTCGTGGGGGGCAGGATAACGCAGTATTTT	CASSQVVGGRITQYF
TRBV12-3/TRBV12-4	NA	NA	TRBJ1-2	TGTGCCAGCACCACTGCGGGGTTTAGGGGCTACACCTTC	CASTTAGFRGYTF
TRBV9	NA	NA	TRBJ2-1	TGTGCCAGCAGCGTAGGAGGGGACGGGAATGAGCAGTTCTTC	CASSVGGDGNEQFF
TRBV6-5	NA	NA	TRBJ2-5	TGTGCCAGCAGTTACTCTTTTTGGGTGAACCAAGAGACCCAGTACTTC	CASSYSFWVNQETQYF
TRBV7-8	few	TRBD2	TRBJ2-1	TGTGCCAGCAGCTTAGGTTCTAGCGGGACTTACAATGAGCAGTTCTTC	CASSLGSSGTYNEQFF
TRBV28	NA	TRBD1	TRBJ2-7	TGTGCCAGCAGTTTCCGGGACAGACCCTACGAGCAGTACTTC	CASSFRDRPYEQYF
TRBV29-1	few	NA	TRBJ2-1	TGCAGCGTTGAGGCGGCAATCTACAATGAGCAGTTCTTC	CSVEAAIYNEQFF
TRBV20-1	few	NA	TRBJ2-5	TGCAGTGCTAGAGAGGGGGGGACAGGACCGGTCCAGTACTTC	CSAREGGTGPVQYF